This T cell receptor (beta chain) came from a study of cytomegalovirus exposure and HLA in healthy donors. For the study at large: The study placed 80% to 85% of its 350 to 400 genotyped donors in the Caucasian-associated ancestry cluster.

The PCR was carried out with 60 Vbeta primers and 13 Jbeta primers. Sequencing was performed with immunoSEQ multiplex PCR; in TCRdb, only in-frame clones are kept and a portion is missing. This table has 150,000 or so clones, 73% appearing once. V lost 4 bases and J lost 1; bases outside the gene matches: 3. CDR1 is LGHNA, CDR2 YNFKEQ, per germline. This CDR3 has 15 residues. The genes are TRBV4-2 and TRBJ1-1; 10 bases are shared with TRBD1. Input material: PBMCs. The sequence came from a woman in her late teens or twenties in good health and CMV-seronegative. CDR3 protein: CASSRGTGENTEAFF. As DNA, the CDR3 is TGTGCCAGCAGCCGCGGGACAGGGGAGAACACTGAAGCTTTCTTT.